Here is one T cell receptor (beta chain) with its context. The antigen is unknown. CDR1 is MDHEN and CDR2 is SYDVKM in the germline V gene. This CDR3 is 15 amino acids long. Between the trimmed V and J ends, which lost 4 bases and 6 bases, there was a span of 15 bases. Sequencing was performed with immunoSEQ multiplex PCR; in TCRdb, only in-frame clones are kept and a portion is missing. The table has about 76,000 clones, just under 85% seen once. The sample belongs to a study of OX40 agonist ivuxolimab in advanced cancers. For the study at large: Patients with prior anti-PD-1, anti-PD-L1 or anti-CTLA-4 therapy were eligible; less than 50% had some.

Study results and caveats: In the 0.1 to 3.0 mg/kg range, CD4+ and CD8+ blood T cells had expanded clonally by week 6. Partial responders at 0.1-3.0 mg/kg showed near-lowest clonal expansion.

The rearrangement links TRBV28 to TRBJ2-2; maybe TRBD1 (5 bases). This specimen consisted of CD4+ or CD8+ T cells sorted from blood, obtained in a trial of the OX40 agonist ivuxolimab. This TCR was sampled from an adult with an advanced solid tumor such as melanoma, head and neck, liver or kidney cancer. CDR3 loop: CASSSDLGRAGELFF. The DNA of the CDR3 is TGTGCCAGCAGTTCCGATCTAGGCAGGGCCGGGGAGCTGTTTTTT.